This TCR beta chain was identified in a study of shared clonotypes between healthy human individuals. Study-wide results and limits: Investigators collected only blood, and repertoires in tissues likely differ.

Memory CD4+ cells were the fraction left after CD45RA+ naive selection. As regards this clone: Its antigen remains unknown.

Genomic DNA belonging to each subset was distributed in equal measure over several immunoSEQ plates. The repertoire was sequenced with immunoSEQ multiplex PCR; TCRdb's copy has only in-frame clones and lacks some. Of millions of clones in the sample, more than 80% were seen once. V was clipped by 3 bases and J by 5 bases; unmatched bases: 6. Germline V gene sequence: CDR1 SGHRS, CDR2 YFSETQ. The length of the CDR3 is 17 residues. Sequencing was performed on naive CD4+ T cells from PBMCs. Described subset: CD45RA+ positively selected. V gene TRBV5-1 combines with J gene TRBJ2-1; TRBD2 matches at 15 bases. The receptor was derived from a man aged 18-30 years in good health. Some clones in this sample may be carry-over from other donors' samples. DNA of the CDR3: TGCGCCAGCAGCTCGGGACTAGCGGGAGGATATGACAATGAGCAGTTCTTC. This codes for CASSSGLAGGYDNEQFF.